This T cell receptor (beta chain) is drawn from a study of T-cell reconstitution after alpha-beta-depleted transplantation in children. Study-wide findings and caveats: Surviving thymic progenitors and recipient T cells were the source of high TCRbeta diversity at day 60 in some patients. Roughly two months post-transplant, alpha-beta T cells reportedly originated from several hundred graft clones that had expanded.

This clonotype was counted between two and nine times. The target antigen is unknown. It was with unique molecular identifiers that the TCRbeta library was prepared. TCRdb used MiXCR to reprocess the PCR reads, holding one entry per CDR3 protein. The sample consists of almost 600,000 distinct CDR3 sequences, 25% to 30% of them appearing once. V lost 1 base and J 2 bases, leaving 6 bases between the germline ends. The CDR3 length is 14 residues. In germline, CDR1 is MDHEN, CDR2 SYDVKM. The chain is built from TRBV28 and TRBJ1-3; D remains ambiguous. The sample was PBMCs, taken before TCRalphabeta/CD19-depleted stem cell transplant. The sequence was obtained from a boy under two years old with Wiskott-Aldrich syndrome, due to receive a stem cell transplant. DNA for the CDR3: TGTGCCAGCAGTTTATTAGGGCCTGGAAACACCATATATTTT. Translation: CASSLLGPGNTIYF.